This T cell receptor beta chain derives from a study of T-cell reconstitution after alpha-beta-depleted transplantation in children. This clonotype was observed at least ten times. The antigen remains unidentified. Points from the study as a whole: Hyperexpanded clones declined; after one year, newly produced T cells mostly supplied diversity. Several hundred expanded graft clones reportedly supplied alpha-beta T cells about two months after transplant.

The CDR3 sequence is 17 residues long. The V and J ends lost 5 bases and 3 bases, in that order; junction bases with no gene match: 9. Unique molecular identifiers were incorporated into the prepared TCRbeta library. A single record per CDR3 protein comes from TCRdb applying MiXCR to the PCR reads. The sample shows nearly 250,000 distinct CDR3 sequences, under 9.5% of them seen only once. Material: PBMCs, mostly from graft donor cells, obtained 180 days after TCRalphabeta/CD19-depleted stem cell transplant. The receptor was isolated from a male patient aged 10 to 17 who had a stem cell transplant for acute lymphoblastic leukemia, so the T cells may come from the graft donor. The chain joins TRBV12-3 or TRBV12-4 to TRBJ2-2, with 10 bases lining up with TRBD2. The CDR3 DNA reads as TGTGCCAGCAGTCCCAATCTAGCGGGAGTATACACCGGGGAGCTGTTTTTT. It specifies CASSPNLAGVYTGELFF.